The T cell receptor beta chain described here comes from a study of blood T cell repertoires in COVID-19. Study-level background: Material from acute and convalescent COVID-19 was sourced from the United States, Italy and Spain. Nucleic acid was either cDNA or gDNA, and it came from T cells, B-cell-depleted T cells, or PBMCs.

Original processing methods: Scientists estimated how many nucleated cells there were by amplifying reference gene primers. The table came from immunoSEQ multiplex PCR; TCRdb's copy has only in-frame clones and leaves some out. The V and J calls and clone size were taken over from that table, and D and trimming were inferred from the DNA. The sample carries 68,000 or so clones, roughly 86% recorded once. The TCR originated in a man aged 50 or older with acute or convalescent COVID-19. Sequenced sample: peripheral blood.

CDR3 loop: CASSVATGGEKLFF. In nucleotides, the CDR3 is TGTGCCAGCAGCGTAGCTACAGGGGGTGAAAAACTGTTTTTT. This rearrangement joins TRBV9 to TRBJ1-4; 8 bases line up with TRBD1. The ends lost 0 bases at V and 7 bases at J; junction bases unmatched: 2. Germline CDR1 and CDR2: SGDLS and YYNGEE. The CDR3 sequence is 14 residues long.